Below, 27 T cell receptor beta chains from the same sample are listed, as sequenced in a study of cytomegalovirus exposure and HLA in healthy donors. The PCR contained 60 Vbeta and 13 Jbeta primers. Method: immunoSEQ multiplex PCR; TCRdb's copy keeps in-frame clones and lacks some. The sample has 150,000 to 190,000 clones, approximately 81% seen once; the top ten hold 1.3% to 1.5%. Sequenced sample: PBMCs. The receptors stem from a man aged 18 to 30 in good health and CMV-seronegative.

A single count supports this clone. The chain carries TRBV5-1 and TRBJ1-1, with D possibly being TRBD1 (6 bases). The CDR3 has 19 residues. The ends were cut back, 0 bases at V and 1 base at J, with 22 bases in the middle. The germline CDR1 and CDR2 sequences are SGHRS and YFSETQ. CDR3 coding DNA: TGCGCCAGCAGCTTGGCTACCGCGGCCTCCGGGACAACGAACACTGAAGCTTTCTTT. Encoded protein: CASSLATAASGTTNTEAFF.

The CDR3 region has the DNA TGTGCCAGCAGTCCGACTAGCGTTCGAGATACGCAGTATTTT. Translation gives CASSPTSVRDTQYF. The chain has TRBV6-4 and TRBJ2-3, with 8 bases aligning to TRBD2. The germline CDR1 and CDR2 sequences are MRHNA and SNTAGT. CDR3 size: 14 residues. Trimming removed 5 bases from V and 5 bases from J; junction bases left unmatched: 6.

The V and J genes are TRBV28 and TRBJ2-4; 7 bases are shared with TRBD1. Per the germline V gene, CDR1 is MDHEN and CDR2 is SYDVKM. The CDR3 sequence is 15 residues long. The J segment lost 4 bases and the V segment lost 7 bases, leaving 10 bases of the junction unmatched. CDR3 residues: CASMWADRRKNIQYF. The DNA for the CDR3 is TGTGCCAGCATGTGGGCGGACAGGAGGAAAAACATTCAGTACTTC.

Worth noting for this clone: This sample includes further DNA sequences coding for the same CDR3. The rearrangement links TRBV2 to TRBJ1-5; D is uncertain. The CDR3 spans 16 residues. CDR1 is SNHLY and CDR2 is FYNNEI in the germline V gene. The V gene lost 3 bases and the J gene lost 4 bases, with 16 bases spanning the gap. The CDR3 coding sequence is TGTGCCAGCAGTGATTTGGTTGTGCGAGTTAATCAGCCCCAGCATTTT. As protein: CASSDLVVRVNQPQHF.

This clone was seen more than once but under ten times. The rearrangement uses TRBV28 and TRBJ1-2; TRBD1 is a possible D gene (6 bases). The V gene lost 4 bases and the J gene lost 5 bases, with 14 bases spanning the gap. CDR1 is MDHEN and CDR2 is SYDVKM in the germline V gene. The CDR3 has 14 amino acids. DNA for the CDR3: TGTGCCAGCAGTTCCTCACAGGGACCGTATGGCTACACCTTC. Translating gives CASSSSQGPYGYTF.

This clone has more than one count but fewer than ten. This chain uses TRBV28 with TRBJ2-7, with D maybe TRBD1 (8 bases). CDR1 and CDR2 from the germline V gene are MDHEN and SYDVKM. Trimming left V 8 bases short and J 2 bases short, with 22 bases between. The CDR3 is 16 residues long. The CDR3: CASLQGGVPAAYEQYF. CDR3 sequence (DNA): TGTGCCAGCCTACAGGGGGGGGTCCCCGCGGCCTACGAGCAGTACTTC.

CDR3 region: CASSHQYSGGPYF. Here the CDR3 DNA reads TGTGCCAGCAGCCACCAATATTCCGGAGGGCCGTACTTC. The V and J genes are TRBV16 and TRBJ2-7, with D possibly matching TRBD2 (6 bases). The CDR3 extends over 13 amino acids. The ends were cut back, 3 bases at V and 12 bases at J, with 18 bases in the middle. Germline V gene sequence: CDR1 KGHSY, CDR2 FQNENV.

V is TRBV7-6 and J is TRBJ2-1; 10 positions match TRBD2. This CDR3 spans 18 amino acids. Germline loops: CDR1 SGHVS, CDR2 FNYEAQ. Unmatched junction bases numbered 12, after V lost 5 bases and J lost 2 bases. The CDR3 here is CASSPKREGLSPYNEQFF. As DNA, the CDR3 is TGTGCCAGCAGCCCAAAGCGGGAGGGCCTGAGTCCCTACAATGAGCAGTTCTTC.

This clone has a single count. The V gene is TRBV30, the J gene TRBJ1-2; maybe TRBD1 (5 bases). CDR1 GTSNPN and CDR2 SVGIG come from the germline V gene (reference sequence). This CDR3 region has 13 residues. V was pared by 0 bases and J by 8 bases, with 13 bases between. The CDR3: CAWSVMGQGGYTF. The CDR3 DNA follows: TGTGCCTGGAGTGTTATGGGTCAGGGCGGCTACACCTTC.

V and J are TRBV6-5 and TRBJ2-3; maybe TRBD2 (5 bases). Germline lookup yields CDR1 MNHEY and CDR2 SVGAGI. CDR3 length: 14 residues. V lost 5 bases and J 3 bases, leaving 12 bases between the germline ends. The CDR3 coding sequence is TGTGCCAGCAGTACTAGAGTGGCGACAGATACGCAGTATTTT. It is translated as CASSTRVATDTQYF.

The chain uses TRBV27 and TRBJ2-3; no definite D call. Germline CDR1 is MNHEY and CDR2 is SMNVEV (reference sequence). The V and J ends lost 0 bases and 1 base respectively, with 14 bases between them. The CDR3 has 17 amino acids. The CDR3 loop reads CASSLSNPAPRTDTQYF. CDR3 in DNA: TGTGCCAGCAGTTTATCAAACCCCGCGCCCCGCACAGATACGCAGTATTTT.

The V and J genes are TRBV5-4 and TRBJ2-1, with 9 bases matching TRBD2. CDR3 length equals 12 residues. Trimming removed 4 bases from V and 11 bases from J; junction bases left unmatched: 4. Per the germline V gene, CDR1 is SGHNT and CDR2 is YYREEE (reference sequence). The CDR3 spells CASSPLAGQQFF. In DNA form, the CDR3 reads TGTGCCAGCAGCCCGCTAGCGGGGCAGCAGTTCTTC.

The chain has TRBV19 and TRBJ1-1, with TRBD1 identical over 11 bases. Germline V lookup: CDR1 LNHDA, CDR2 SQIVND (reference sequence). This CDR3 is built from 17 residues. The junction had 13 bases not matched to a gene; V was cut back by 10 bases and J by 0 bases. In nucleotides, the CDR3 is TGTGCCACCACCAATCCCCGGGACAGGGGGATGAACACTGAAGCTTTCTTT. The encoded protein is CATTNPRDRGMNTEAFF.

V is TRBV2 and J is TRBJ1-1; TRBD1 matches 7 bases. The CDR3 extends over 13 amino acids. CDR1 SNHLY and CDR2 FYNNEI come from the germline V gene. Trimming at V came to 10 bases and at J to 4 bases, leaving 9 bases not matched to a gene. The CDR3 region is CATAPQGGTEAFF. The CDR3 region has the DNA TGTGCCACCGCCCCTCAGGGGGGCACTGAAGCTTTCTTT.

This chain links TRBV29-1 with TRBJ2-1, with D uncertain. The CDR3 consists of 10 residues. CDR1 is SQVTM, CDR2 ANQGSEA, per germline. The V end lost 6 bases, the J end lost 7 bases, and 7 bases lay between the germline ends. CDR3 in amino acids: CSVQSNEQFF. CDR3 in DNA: TGCAGCGTACAGTCTAATGAGCAGTTCTTC.

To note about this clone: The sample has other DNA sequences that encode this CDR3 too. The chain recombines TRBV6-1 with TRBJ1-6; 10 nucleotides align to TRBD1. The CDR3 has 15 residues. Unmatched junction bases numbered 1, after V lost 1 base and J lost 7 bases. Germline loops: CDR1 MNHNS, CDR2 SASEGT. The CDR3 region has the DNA TGTGCCAGCAGTGAAGGGACAGGGGGAAATTCACCCCTCCACTTT. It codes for CASSEGTGGNSPLHF.

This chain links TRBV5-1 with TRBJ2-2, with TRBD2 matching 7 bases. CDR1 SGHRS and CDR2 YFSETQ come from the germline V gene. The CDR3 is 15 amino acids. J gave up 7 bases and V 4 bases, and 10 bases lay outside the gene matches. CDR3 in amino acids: CASSPGTTMGGELFF. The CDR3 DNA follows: TGCGCCAGCAGCCCCGGGACTACCATGGGCGGGGAGCTGTTTTTT.

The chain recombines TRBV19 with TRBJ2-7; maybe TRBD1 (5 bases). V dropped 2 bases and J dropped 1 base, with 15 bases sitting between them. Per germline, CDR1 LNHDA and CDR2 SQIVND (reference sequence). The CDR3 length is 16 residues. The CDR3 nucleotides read TGTGCCAGTAGTATATCAGGGTCCCGCTTATCCTACGAGCAGTACTTC. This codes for CASSISGSRLSYEQYF.

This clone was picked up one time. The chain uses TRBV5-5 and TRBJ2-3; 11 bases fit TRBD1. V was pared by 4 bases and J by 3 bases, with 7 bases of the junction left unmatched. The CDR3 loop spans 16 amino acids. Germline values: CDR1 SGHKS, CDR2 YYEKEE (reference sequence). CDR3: CASSPPGQGVTDTQYF. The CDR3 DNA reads TGTGCCAGCAGCCCCCCGGGACAGGGGGTAACAGATACGCAGTATTTT.

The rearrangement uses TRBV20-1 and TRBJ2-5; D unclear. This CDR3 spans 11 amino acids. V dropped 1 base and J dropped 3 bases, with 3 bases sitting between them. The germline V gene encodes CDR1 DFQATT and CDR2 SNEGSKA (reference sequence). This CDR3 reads CSARVEETQYF. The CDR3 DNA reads TGCAGTGCTAGAGTCGAAGAGACCCAGTACTTC.

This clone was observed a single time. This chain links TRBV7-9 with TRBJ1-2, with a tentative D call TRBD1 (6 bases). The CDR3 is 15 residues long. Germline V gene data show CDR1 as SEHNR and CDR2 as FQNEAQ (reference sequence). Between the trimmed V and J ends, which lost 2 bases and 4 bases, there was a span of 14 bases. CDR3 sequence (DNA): TGTGCCAGCAGCTTAACCAAGACAGGCCCCTATGGCTACACCTTC. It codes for CASSLTKTGPYGYTF.

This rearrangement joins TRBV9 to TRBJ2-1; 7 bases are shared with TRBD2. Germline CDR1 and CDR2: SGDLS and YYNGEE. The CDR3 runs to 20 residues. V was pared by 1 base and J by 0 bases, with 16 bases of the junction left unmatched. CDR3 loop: CASSVTTSAIAQSSYNEQFF. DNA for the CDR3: TGTGCCAGCAGCGTAACTACTAGCGCGATTGCCCAAAGCTCCTACAATGAGCAGTTCTTC.

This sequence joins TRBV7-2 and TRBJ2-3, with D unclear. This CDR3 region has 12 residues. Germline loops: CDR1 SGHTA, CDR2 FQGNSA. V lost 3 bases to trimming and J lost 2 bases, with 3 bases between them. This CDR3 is CASSFLTDTQYF. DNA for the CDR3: TGTGCCAGCAGCTTCCTCACAGATACGCAGTATTTT.

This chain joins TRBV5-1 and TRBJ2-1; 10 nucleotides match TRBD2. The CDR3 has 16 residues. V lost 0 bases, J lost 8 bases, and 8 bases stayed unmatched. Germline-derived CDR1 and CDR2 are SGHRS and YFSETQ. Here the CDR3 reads CASSLGASGSSDEQFF. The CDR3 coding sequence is TGCGCCAGCAGCTTGGGGGCTAGCGGGAGTAGCGATGAGCAGTTCTTC.

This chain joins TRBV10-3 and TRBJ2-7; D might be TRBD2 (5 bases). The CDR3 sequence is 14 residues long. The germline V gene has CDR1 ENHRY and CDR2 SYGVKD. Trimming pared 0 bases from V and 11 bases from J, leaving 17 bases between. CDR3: CAISESSSRDREYF. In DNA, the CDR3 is TGTGCCATCAGTGAGTCGTCCAGCCGGGATCGGGAGTACTTC.

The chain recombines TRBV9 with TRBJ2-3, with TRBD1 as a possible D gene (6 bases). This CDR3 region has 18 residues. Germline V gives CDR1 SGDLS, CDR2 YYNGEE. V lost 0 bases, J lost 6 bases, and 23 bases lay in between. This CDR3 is CASSVAPMGAEEEDTQYF. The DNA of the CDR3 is TGTGCCAGCAGCGTAGCTCCGATGGGGGCGGAGGAGGAGGATACGCAGTATTTT.

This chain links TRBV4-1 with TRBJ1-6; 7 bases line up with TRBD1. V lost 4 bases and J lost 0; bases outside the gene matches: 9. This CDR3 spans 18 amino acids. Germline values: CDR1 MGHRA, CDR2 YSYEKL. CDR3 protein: CASSRPDRASSYNSPLHF. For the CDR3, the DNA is TGCGCCAGCAGCCGACCTGACAGGGCCAGCTCCTATAATTCACCCCTCCACTTT.